This passage covers 11 T cell receptor beta chains from one sample sequenced in a study of vaccination effects on CD4 cells after COVID-19. Clones were read by immunoSEQ multiplex PCR, and TCRdb kept only the in-frame ones, dropping some. The data contain tens of thousands of clones, around 74% of them seen just once; the ten biggest clones take up around 6.6%. Cultured cells yielded isolated CD4+ T cells after approximately nine days. A PCR test confirmed that the person had SARS-CoV-2 infection between March and December 2020. All study participants received two doses of BNT162b2 or mRNA-1273 vaccine. Antigens for these TCRs are unknown. The sequencing used CD4+ T cells from PBMCs cultured without peptide, collected after COVID-19 vaccination. These receptors all come from a human donor who had a prior SARS-CoV-2 infection.

The chain links TRBV3-1 (or the pseudogene TRBV3-2) to TRBJ1-2, with D possibly TRBD1 on 5 matching bases. The CDR3 has 16 amino acids. Per germline, CDR1 LGHDT and CDR2 YNNKEL (reference sequence). V was cut by 0 bases and J by 7 bases, with 18 bases left in between. CDR3 amino acids: CASSQDLGQGGAGYTF. The CDR3 DNA follows: TGTGCCAGCAGCCAAGATCTCGGGCAGGGTGGTGCTGGCTACACCTTC.

The rearrangement joins TRBV6-5 to TRBJ1-2; a weak D match, TRBD1 (6 bases). V lost 4 bases to trimming and J lost 3 bases, with 9 bases between them. The CDR3 sequence is 13 residues long. The V gene's germline CDR1 is MNHEY and CDR2 SVGAGI. CDR3 amino acids: CASSFGQYYGYTF. In DNA, the CDR3 is TGTGCCAGCAGTTTTGGACAGTACTATGGCTACACCTTC.

This chain connects TRBV30 to TRBJ2-1, with 13 bases that match TRBD2. CDR1 is GTSNPN and CDR2 is SVGIG in the germline V gene (reference sequence). The CDR3 sequence is 16 residues long. Trimming removed 8 bases from V and 9 bases from J; junction bases left unmatched: 16. CDR3 amino acids: CARLDRTSGGGSEQFF. CDR3 DNA: TGTGCCCGACTAGACCGGACTAGCGGGGGAGGGAGTGAGCAGTTCTTC.

The gene calls are TRBV5-1 and TRBJ1-4, with D possibly being TRBD1 (6 bases). Germline CDR1 is SGHRS and CDR2 is YFSETQ. This CDR3 region has 14 residues. V lost 2 bases and J lost 3, with 8 bases in between. The CDR3 nucleotides read TGCGCCAGCAGCTTACAGGGTGCTAATGAAAAACTGTTTTTT. It yields the protein CASSLQGANEKLFF.

The V gene is TRBV12-5, the J gene TRBJ2-1; 15 bases fit TRBD2. Per germline, CDR1 LGHNT and CDR2 FRNRAP. Trimming cost V 5 bases and J 6 bases; bases outside gene matches: 5. The length of the CDR3 is 16 residues. CDR3 nucleotide sequence: TGTGCTAGTGGTACGGGGACTAGCGGGGGGCGCAATGAGCAGTTCTTC. This sequence encodes CASGTGTSGGRNEQFF.

The J gene is TRBJ2-2, the V gene TRBV30; D remains ambiguous. Trimming left V 8 bases short and J 1 base short, with 14 bases between. Germline V gene sequence: CDR1 GTSNPN, CDR2 SVGIG (reference sequence). CDR3 length equals 14 residues. The chain's CDR3 is CAVRRQMNTGELFF. The CDR3 DNA reads TGTGCCGTGCGGAGACAAATGAACACCGGGGAGCTGTTTTTT.

The J gene is TRBJ2-3, the V gene TRBV2, with 10 bases identical to TRBD2. V dropped 6 bases and J dropped 4; count of bases not matched to a gene: 4. The germline V gene has CDR1 SNHLY and CDR2 FYNNEI. This CDR3 has 14 amino acids. The CDR3 DNA sequence: TGTGCCAGCAGGCCAGCGGGAGGGGCAGATACGCAGTATTTT. Protein product: CASRPAGGADTQYF.

This clone was found a few times. The chain employs TRBV19 and TRBJ1-3, with TRBD1 as a possible D gene (6 bases). The germline V gene encodes CDR1 LNHDA and CDR2 SQIVND (reference sequence). The CDR3 sequence is 15 residues long. V dropped 3 bases and J dropped 6 bases, with 15 bases sitting between them. DNA for the CDR3: TGTGCCAGTAGTATGGGACACAGGAAAGCAAACACCATATATTTT. Translating it yields CASSMGHRKANTIYF. The full variable domain, completed using reference TRBV19 and TRBJ1-3, is DGGITQSPKYLFRKEGQNVTLSCEQNLNHDAMYWYRQDPGQGLRLIYYSQIVNDFQKGDIAEGYSVSREKKESFPLTVTSAQKNPTAFYLCASSMGHRKANTIYFGEGSWLTVV.

V gene TRBV18 combines with J gene TRBJ2-1, with D unclear. The germline V and J ends were trimmed by 2 bases and 3 bases, with 8 bases remaining between them. CDR1 and CDR2 from the germline V gene are KGHSH and LQKENI. CDR3 length: 14 residues. Written as DNA, the CDR3 is TGTGCCAGCTCACCATCCACATTCTACAATGAGCAGTTCTTC. Protein product: CASSPSTFYNEQFF.

This chain uses TRBV7-3 with TRBJ2-1; D perhaps matches TRBD2 (6 bases). The CDR3 is 16 amino acids. Germline V gene data show CDR1 as SGHTA and CDR2 as FQGTGA. The V end was cut by 5 bases, the J end by 2 bases, with 16 bases between. The CDR3 sequence is CASSLAGTSAYNEQFF. In DNA form, the CDR3 reads TGTGCCAGCAGCCTAGCCGGGACTTCAGCCTACAATGAGCAGTTCTTC.

In this sample, this clone turned up a few times. The chain joins TRBV9 to TRBJ2-2, with D possibly matching TRBD2 (6 bases). This CDR3 is built from 19 residues. V dropped 4 bases and J dropped 1 base, with 23 bases sitting between them. Germline V gene data show CDR1 as SGDLS and CDR2 as YYNGEE. The CDR3 reads CASSSPMRDFKWNTGELFF. CDR3 bases: TGTGCCAGCAGCTCCCCAATGAGGGACTTCAAATGGAACACCGGGGAGCTGTTTTTT.